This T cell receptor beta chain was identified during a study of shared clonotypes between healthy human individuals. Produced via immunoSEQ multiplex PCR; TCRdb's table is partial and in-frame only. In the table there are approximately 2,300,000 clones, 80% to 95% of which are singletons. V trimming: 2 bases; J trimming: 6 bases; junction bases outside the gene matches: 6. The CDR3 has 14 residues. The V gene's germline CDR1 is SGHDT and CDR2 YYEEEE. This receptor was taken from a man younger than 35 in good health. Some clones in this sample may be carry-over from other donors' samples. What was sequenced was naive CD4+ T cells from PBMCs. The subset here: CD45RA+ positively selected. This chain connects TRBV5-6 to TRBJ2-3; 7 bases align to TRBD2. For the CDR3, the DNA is TGTGCCAGCAGCTTAGGACTAGGGTCTGATACGCAGTATTTT. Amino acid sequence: CASSLGLGSDTQYF.